The 9 T cell receptor beta chains below were found in one sample sequenced in a study of T-cell memory formation after mild COVID-19. TCRdb analysed the 5' RACE reads with MiXCR anew, one entry per CDR3 protein. The sample includes hundreds of thousands of distinct CDR3 sequences, around 16% of them seen just once. The sequenced sample was PBMCs or a T cell subset sorted from them (not recorded which). The source of these receptors is a man aged 18 to 29 who had mild COVID-19 (a few samples of this study predate the infection). Cell type and time point are not known.

Only a few counts were recorded for this clonotype. This chain links TRBV29-1 with TRBJ1-2; no clear D gene. The CDR3 sequence is 11 residues long. Germline-derived CDR1 and CDR2 are SQVTM and ANQGSEA. The V end was cut by 4 bases, the J end by 3 bases, with 6 bases between. The CDR3, as DNA: TGCAGCGTTGGGGTCTACTATGGCTACACCTTC. Encoded protein: CSVGVYYGYTF.

The V gene is TRBV5-1, the J gene TRBJ1-4, with unresolved D. Trimming removed 8 bases at V and 7 bases at J, with 18 bases between. Germline CDR1 is SGHRS and CDR2 is YFSETQ. CDR3 length: 14 amino acids. The CDR3 reads CASGPGGPSEKLFF. CDR3 nucleotide sequence: TGCGCCAGTGGTCCGGGAGGGCCCTCTGAAAAACTGTTTTTT.

The V and J genes are TRBV10-3 and TRBJ2-5; TRBD1 matches at 9 bases. Germline V gives CDR1 ENHRY, CDR2 SYGVKD. This CDR3 is 14 amino acids long. V lost 3 bases to trimming and J lost 4 bases; unmatched junction nucleotides: 3. CDR3: CAISEGQGRETQYF. The DNA of the CDR3 is TGTGCCATCAGTGAAGGACAGGGGAGAGAGACCCAGTACTTC.

V is TRBV24-1 and J is TRBJ2-5; 9 bases are shared with TRBD2. CDR1 and CDR2 (germline): KGHDR, SFDVKD. The J segment lost 4 bases and the V segment lost 6 bases, leaving 2 bases of the junction unmatched. The CDR3 sequence is 13 residues long. CDR3 amino acids: CATSPSGVETQYF. The CDR3 DNA follows: TGTGCCACCAGTCCTAGCGGGGTAGAGACCCAGTACTTC.

The J gene is TRBJ2-5, the V gene TRBV27; TRBD2 matches 7 bases. Looked up from germline, CDR1 is MNHEY and CDR2 is SMNVEV (reference sequence). After removal of 4 bases from V and 2 bases from J, the junction contained 4 bases not matched to a gene. The CDR3 sequence is 14 residues long. The CDR3 DNA follows: TGTGCCAGCAGTTCGGCGGGGGTACAAGAGACCCAGTACTTC. Translating gives CASSSAGVQETQYF.

The rearrangement joins TRBV4-1 to TRBJ2-7; D possibly uses TRBD1 or TRBD2 (5 bases each). The germline V gene encodes CDR1 MGHRA and CDR2 YSYEKL. CDR3 size: 13 residues. V lost 1 base and J 6 bases, leaving 10 bases between the germline ends. As DNA, the CDR3 is TGCGCCAGCAGCCAAGTTAGAGGGGCCGAGCAGTACGTC. Amino acid sequence: CASSQVRGAEQYV.

This clonotype came up many times. The chain uses TRBV5-1 and TRBJ1-5; no firm D call. The CDR3 covers 15 residues. CDR1 is SGHRS, CDR2 YFSETQ, per germline. The V gene lost 0 bases and the J gene lost 3 bases, with 10 bases spanning the gap. The DNA of the CDR3 is TGCGCCAGCAGCTTGGTGCGGCACTCCAATCAGCCCCAGCATTTT. Its translation: CASSLVRHSNQPQHF.

V usage is TRBV11-2 and J usage is TRBJ2-3, with TRBD2 matching 16 bases. There are 15 residues in the CDR3. The J segment lost 8 bases and the V segment lost 4 bases, leaving 3 bases of the junction unmatched. Per the germline V gene, CDR1 is SGHAT and CDR2 is FQNNGV. The CDR3 nucleotides read TGTGCCAGCAGCTCGGGACTAGCGGGGGGGCCTACGCAGTATTTT. Its protein is CASSSGLAGGPTQYF.

Remarks on this clonotype: At one end the junction does not follow the germline gene, possibly because of a read error. The chain combines TRBV23-1 with TRBJ1-1; D remains ambiguous. TRBV23-1 is an ORF; its function is uncertain. The CDR3 length is 11 residues. The DNA of the CDR3 is TGCGCCAGCAGTCATAACACAGAAGCTTTCTTT. Translating gives CASSHNTEAFF.